A selection of T cell receptor beta chains follows, all from one sample in a study of blood T cell repertoires in COVID-19. Here immunoSEQ multiplex PCR was the method, and the copy in TCRdb shows in-frame clones only, minus some. This sample has around 190,000 clones, with about 81% found just once. Sequenced sample: PBMCs or T cells enriched from blood (not recorded which). All receptors come from a man aged 40-50 years who had recovered from COVID-19. Each CDR3 is given with its conserved first and last residue. The order of the fields is clone size, D gene, V gene, J gene, CDR3 DNA, CDR3 protein. The D gene is left open where the match is weak. For some rows the clone size is stated as once, few or many, or as a class when expanded; others skip it.

abundance: -
d_gene: -
v_gene: TRBV5-1
j_gene: TRBJ1-1
CDR3nt: TGCGCCAGCATCTCCGGGACAATGAACACTGAAGCTTTCTTT
CDR3aa: CASISGTMNTEAFF

abundance: -
d_gene: TRBD2
v_gene: TRBV5-1
j_gene: TRBJ2-3
CDR3nt: TGCGCCAGCAGCTTGCGACTAGCGGGAGGGCCTAGCACAGATACGCAGTATTTT
CDR3aa: CASSLRLAGGPSTDTQYF

abundance: -
d_gene: TRBD2
v_gene: TRBV14
j_gene: TRBJ2-1
CDR3nt: TGTGCCAGCAGACTTAGCGGGAGCTCCTACAATGAGCAGTTCTTC
CDR3aa: CASRLSGSSYNEQFF

abundance: -
d_gene: TRBD2
v_gene: TRBV5-1
j_gene: TRBJ2-1
CDR3nt: TGCGCCAGCAGCTTAGCGGGAGGGTTCGAGGAGCAGTTCTTC
CDR3aa: CASSLAGGFEEQFF

abundance: -
d_gene: TRBD1
v_gene: TRBV5-5
j_gene: TRBJ1-1
CDR3nt: TGTGCCAGCAGCTTGGCAGGGACAGGGAACACTGAAGCTTTCTTT
CDR3aa: CASSLAGTGNTEAFF

abundance: -
d_gene: TRBD2
v_gene: TRBV18
j_gene: TRBJ2-1
CDR3nt: TGTGCCAGCTCACCACCCGGGACTAGGAACAATGAGCAGTTCTTC
CDR3aa: CASSPPGTRNNEQFF

abundance: few
d_gene: -
v_gene: TRBV2
j_gene: TRBJ1-1
CDR3nt: TGTGCCAGCAGTGTGCAACTCATGAACACTGAAGCTTTCTTT
CDR3aa: CASSVQLMNTEAFF

abundance: -
d_gene: -
v_gene: TRBV19
j_gene: TRBJ1-1
CDR3nt: TGTGCCAGTAGTATATATTTGGGGCAGTCGAACACTGAAGCTTTCTTT
CDR3aa: CASSIYLGQSNTEAFF

abundance: -
d_gene: TRBD1
v_gene: TRBV2
j_gene: TRBJ1-2
CDR3nt: TGTGCCAGCATAGAGGACAGGGGCTATGGCTACACCTTC
CDR3aa: CASIEDRGYGYTF

abundance: -
d_gene: -
v_gene: TRBV11-2
j_gene: TRBJ2-1
CDR3nt: TGTGCCAGCAGCCGTTGGGCAGGGGACTACAATGAGCAGTTCTTC
CDR3aa: CASSRWAGDYNEQFF

abundance: once
d_gene: TRBD1
v_gene: TRBV4-1
j_gene: TRBJ1-6
CDR3nt: TGCGCCAGCAGCCAAGATAGGGGACAGGGCTTCTCCTATAATTCACCCCTCCACTTT
CDR3aa: CASSQDRGQGFSYNSPLHF

abundance: -
d_gene: TRBD1
v_gene: TRBV6-5
j_gene: TRBJ1-5
CDR3nt: TGTGCCAGCAGCCCGACAGGGATCAATCAGCCCCAGCATTTT
CDR3aa: CASSPTGINQPQHF

abundance: -
d_gene: TRBD1
v_gene: TRBV27
j_gene: TRBJ1-1
CDR3nt: TGTGCCAGCAGTTCGCACAGGGGTGGCACTGAAGCTTTCTTT
CDR3aa: CASSSHRGGTEAFF

abundance: -
d_gene: -
v_gene: TRBV29-1
j_gene: TRBJ1-1
CDR3nt: TGCAGCGTTGATGGTGACAAATTTCGGAACACTGAAGCTTTCTTT
CDR3aa: CSVDGDKFRNTEAFF

abundance: once
d_gene: TRBD2
v_gene: TRBV7-3
j_gene: TRBJ2-4
CDR3nt: TGTGCCAGCAGCCCCACCGGGACTAGCGGGGGCCAGGCCAAAAACATTCAGTACTTC
CDR3aa: CASSPTGTSGGQAKNIQYF

abundance: -
d_gene: -
v_gene: TRBV20-1
j_gene: TRBJ2-4
CDR3nt: TGCAGTGCTAGTAGCTGGTCCAGGGCCAAAAACATTCAGTACTTC
CDR3aa: CSASSWSRAKNIQYF

abundance: -
d_gene: TRBD1
v_gene: TRBV18
j_gene: TRBJ2-7
CDR3nt: TGTGCCAGCTCACCGGGACAGGACTACGAGCAGTACTTC
CDR3aa: CASSPGQDYEQYF

abundance: -
d_gene: -
v_gene: TRBV27
j_gene: TRBJ1-5
CDR3nt: TGTGCCAGCAGTTTAGAGGGTGCCAGATATAGCAATCAGCCCCAGCATTTT
CDR3aa: CASSLEGARYSNQPQHF

abundance: once
d_gene: -
v_gene: TRBV5-1
j_gene: TRBJ1-3
CDR3nt: TGCGCCAGCAGCTTGATAAAAAGTGGGCTCTCTGGAAACACCATATATTTT
CDR3aa: CASSLIKSGLSGNTIYF

abundance: -
d_gene: -
v_gene: TRBV6-5
j_gene: TRBJ2-7
CDR3nt: TGTGCCAGCAAACCCCCCCGGAGCGACTACGAGCAGTACTTC
CDR3aa: CASKPPRSDYEQYF

abundance: once
d_gene: -
v_gene: TRBV29-1
j_gene: TRBJ1-1
CDR3nt: TGCAGCGCCGAACTAACGGGACAAAAGGCTTTCTTT
CDR3aa: CSAELTGQKAFF

abundance: -
d_gene: TRBD1
v_gene: TRBV24-1
j_gene: TRBJ1-2
CDR3nt: TGTGCCACCAGTGATCGGACAGGGGGCGTTTACACCTTC
CDR3aa: CATSDRTGGVYTF

abundance: -
d_gene: -
v_gene: TRBV30
j_gene: TRBJ1-2
CDR3nt: TGTGCCTGGAGCACCGGGACTAACTATGGCTACACCTTC
CDR3aa: CAWSTGTNYGYTF

abundance: -
d_gene: -
v_gene: TRBV12-3/TRBV12-4
j_gene: TRBJ2-6
CDR3nt: TGTGCCAGCGGCAGGGTACCCGTCCTGACTTTC
CDR3aa: CASGRVPVLTF

abundance: -
d_gene: -
v_gene: TRBV27
j_gene: TRBJ2-6
CDR3nt: TGTGCCAGCAGTTTACAGGCCTCTGGGGCCAACGTCCTGACTTTC
CDR3aa: CASSLQASGANVLTF

abundance: -
d_gene: -
v_gene: TRBV4-1
j_gene: TRBJ1-1
CDR3nt: TGCGCCAGCAGCCAAGGGGCGAACACTGAAGCTTTCTTT
CDR3aa: CASSQGANTEAFF

abundance: -
d_gene: TRBD2
v_gene: TRBV2
j_gene: TRBJ2-1
CDR3nt: TGTGCCACCCTCCTCCGGACTAGCGGTTGGAATGAGCAGTTCTTC
CDR3aa: CATLLRTSGWNEQFF

abundance: -
d_gene: -
v_gene: TRBV9
j_gene: TRBJ1-5
CDR3nt: TGTGCCAGCAGCCCCGGCGGTGGCAGTCATCAGCCCCAGCATTTT
CDR3aa: CASSPGGGSHQPQHF

abundance: -
d_gene: -
v_gene: TRBV7-8
j_gene: TRBJ1-5
CDR3nt: TGTGCCAGCACCCCCGGACTGGGCAATCAGCCCCAGCATTTT
CDR3aa: CASTPGLGNQPQHF

abundance: -
d_gene: -
v_gene: TRBV9
j_gene: TRBJ2-7
CDR3nt: TGTGCCAGCAGCGCACCGACAAGGTCGCACGAGCAGTACTTC
CDR3aa: CASSAPTRSHEQYF

abundance: -
d_gene: TRBD1
v_gene: TRBV5-1
j_gene: TRBJ1-1
CDR3nt: TGCGCCAGCAGACCCGGGACAGGAAATCTTGAAGCTTTCTTT
CDR3aa: CASRPGTGNLEAFF

abundance: -
d_gene: -
v_gene: TRBV6-5
j_gene: TRBJ2-5
CDR3nt: TGTGCCAGCAGGAGAGGAGGGCGAGAGACCCAGTACTTC
CDR3aa: CASRRGGRETQYF

abundance: -
d_gene: -
v_gene: TRBV7-9
j_gene: TRBJ2-3
CDR3nt: TGTGCCAGCAGCGCGGACAGGTCGGGGGACACAGATACGCAGTATTTT
CDR3aa: CASSADRSGDTDTQYF

abundance: once
d_gene: -
v_gene: TRBV19
j_gene: TRBJ1-2
CDR3nt: TGTGCCAGTAGTATCAACTCGGCAGGGGACTATGGCTACACCTTC
CDR3aa: CASSINSAGDYGYTF

abundance: -
d_gene: TRBD1
v_gene: TRBV24-1
j_gene: TRBJ2-1
CDR3nt: TGTGCCACCAGTGACCCCGGGACAGGCAGGAATGAGCAGTTCTTC
CDR3aa: CATSDPGTGRNEQFF

abundance: -
d_gene: -
v_gene: TRBV7-6
j_gene: TRBJ2-7
CDR3nt: TGTGCCAGCAGCTTAGCTGAGGGGGCCTACGAGCAGTACTTC
CDR3aa: CASSLAEGAYEQYF

abundance: -
d_gene: -
v_gene: TRBV12-2
j_gene: TRBJ1-4
CDR3nt: TGTGCAAGTCGCCTGGACAGCATGGGTGAAAAACTGTTTTTT
CDR3aa: CASRLDSMGEKLFF

abundance: -
d_gene: -
v_gene: TRBV6-6
j_gene: TRBJ1-2
CDR3nt: TGTGCCAGCTCCTATAATGCTCGTAACTATGGCTACACCTTC
CDR3aa: CASSYNARNYGYTF

abundance: -
d_gene: TRBD1
v_gene: TRBV5-1
j_gene: TRBJ2-5
CDR3nt: TGCGCCAGCAGTTCCACAGGGGGCCGGGAGACCCAGTACTTC
CDR3aa: CASSSTGGRETQYF

abundance: -
d_gene: -
v_gene: TRBV29-1
j_gene: TRBJ2-3
CDR3nt: TGCAGCGTTGAAGGGGGAGGTAGAATCTTTGGAGATACGCAGTATTTT
CDR3aa: CSVEGGGRIFGDTQYF

abundance: -
d_gene: -
v_gene: TRBV5-1
j_gene: TRBJ1-6
CDR3nt: TGCGCCAGCAGCTTGCACAGTGGGGCTGGGTCACCCCTCCACTTT
CDR3aa: CASSLHSGAGSPLHF

abundance: -
d_gene: -
v_gene: TRBV7-9
j_gene: TRBJ1-2
CDR3nt: TGTGCCAGCAGCCCTGGGGCTCGTTGGGGCTACACCTTC
CDR3aa: CASSPGARWGYTF

abundance: -
d_gene: -
v_gene: TRBV30
j_gene: TRBJ1-5
CDR3nt: TGTGCCTGGAGTCCCACGGGGGGAAATCAGCCCCAGCATTTT
CDR3aa: CAWSPTGGNQPQHF

abundance: many
d_gene: TRBD2
v_gene: TRBV9
j_gene: TRBJ2-7
CDR3nt: TGTGCCAGCAGCGTTGGCGGGACTAGCTACCACGAGCAGTACTTC
CDR3aa: CASSVGGTSYHEQYF

abundance: -
d_gene: TRBD2
v_gene: TRBV7-3
j_gene: TRBJ2-7
CDR3nt: TGTGCCAGCAGCTTAGGGACTAGCGGTGCCGAGCAGTACTTC
CDR3aa: CASSLGTSGAEQYF

abundance: -
d_gene: TRBD1
v_gene: TRBV4-1
j_gene: TRBJ1-4
CDR3nt: TGCGCCAGCAGTCAAAAGGAGACAGGGGGCGATGAAAAACTGTTTTTT
CDR3aa: CASSQKETGGDEKLFF

abundance: -
d_gene: TRBD1
v_gene: TRBV5-1
j_gene: TRBJ2-5
CDR3nt: TGCGCCAGCAGCTCCCAGGGGGAAGGAGAGACCCAGTACTTC
CDR3aa: CASSSQGEGETQYF

abundance: -
d_gene: TRBD1
v_gene: TRBV5-1
j_gene: TRBJ2-1
CDR3nt: TGCGCCAGCAGCTTCCCAGGGGGCAGGTACAATGAGCAGTTCTTC
CDR3aa: CASSFPGGRYNEQFF

abundance: few
d_gene: TRBD2
v_gene: TRBV10-2
j_gene: TRBJ2-2
CDR3nt: TGCGCCAGCAGTGAGGTAGCGGGCGGGGAGCTGTTTTTT
CDR3aa: CASSEVAGGELFF

abundance: -
d_gene: -
v_gene: TRBV19
j_gene: TRBJ2-7
CDR3nt: TGTGCCAGTAGGACGGAGCGTGGCGAGCAGTACTTC
CDR3aa: CASRTERGEQYF